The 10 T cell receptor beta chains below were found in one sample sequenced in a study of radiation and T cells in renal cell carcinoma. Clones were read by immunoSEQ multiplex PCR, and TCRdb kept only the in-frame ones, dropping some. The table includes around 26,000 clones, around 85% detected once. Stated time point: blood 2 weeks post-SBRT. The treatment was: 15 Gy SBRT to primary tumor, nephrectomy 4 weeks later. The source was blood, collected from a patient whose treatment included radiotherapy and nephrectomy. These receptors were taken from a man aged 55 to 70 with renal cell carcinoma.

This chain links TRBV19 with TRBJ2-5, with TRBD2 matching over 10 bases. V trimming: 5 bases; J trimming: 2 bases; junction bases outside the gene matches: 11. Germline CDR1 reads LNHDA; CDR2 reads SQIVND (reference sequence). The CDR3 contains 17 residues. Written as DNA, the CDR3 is TGTGCCAGTAGTGGGTTAGCGGGAGGATCACTTCAAGAGACCCAGTACTTC. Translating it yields CASSGLAGGSLQETQYF.

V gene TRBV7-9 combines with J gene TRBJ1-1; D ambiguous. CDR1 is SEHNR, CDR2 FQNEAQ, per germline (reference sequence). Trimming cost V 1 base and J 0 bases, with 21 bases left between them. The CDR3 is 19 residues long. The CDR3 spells CASSLGFGGNGGMNTEAFF. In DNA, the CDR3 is TGTGCCAGCAGCTTAGGGTTTGGCGGCAATGGCGGAATGAACACTGAAGCTTTCTTT.

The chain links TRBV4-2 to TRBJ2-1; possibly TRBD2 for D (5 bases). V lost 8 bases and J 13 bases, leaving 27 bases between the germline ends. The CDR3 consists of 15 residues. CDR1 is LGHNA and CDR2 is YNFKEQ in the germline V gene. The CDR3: CASGPTSDSPEHQFF. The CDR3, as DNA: TGTGCCAGCGGACCCACCTCGGACTCCCCAGAACACCAGTTCTTC.

CDR3 amino acids: CASSFHERRRETQYF. In DNA form, the CDR3 reads TGTGCCAGCAGTTTCCACGAGCGGAGGAGGGAGACCCAGTACTTC. This chain uses TRBV6-5 with TRBJ2-5; TRBD2 is a possible D gene (5 bases). The CDR3 length is 15 residues. The germline V gene has CDR1 MNHEY and CDR2 SVGAGI. V was clipped by 4 bases and J by 5 bases, with 17 bases between them.

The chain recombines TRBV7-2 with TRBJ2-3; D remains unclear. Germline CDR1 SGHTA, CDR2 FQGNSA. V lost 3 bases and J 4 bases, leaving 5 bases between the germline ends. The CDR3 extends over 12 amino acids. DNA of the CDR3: TGTGCCAGCAGCTTGGGCCCAGATACGCAGTATTTT. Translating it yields CASSLGPDTQYF.

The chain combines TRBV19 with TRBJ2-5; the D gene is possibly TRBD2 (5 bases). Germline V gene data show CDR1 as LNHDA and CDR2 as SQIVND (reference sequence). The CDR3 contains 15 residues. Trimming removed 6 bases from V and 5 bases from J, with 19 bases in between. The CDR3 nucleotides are TGTGCCAGTAGCCCGATTGAGGGAGTGGTTGAGACCCAGTACTTC. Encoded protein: CASSPIEGVVETQYF. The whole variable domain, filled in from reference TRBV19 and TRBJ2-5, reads DGGITQSPKYLFRKEGQNVTLSCEQNLNHDAMYWYRQDPGQGLRLIYYSQIVNDFQKGDIAEGYSVSREKKESFPLTVTSAQKNPTAFYLCASSPIEGVVETQYFGPGTRLLVL.

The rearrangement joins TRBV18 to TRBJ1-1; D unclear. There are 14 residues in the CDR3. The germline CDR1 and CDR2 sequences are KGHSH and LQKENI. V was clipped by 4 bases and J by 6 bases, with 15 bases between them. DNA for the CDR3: TGTGCCAGCTCACGCCCCTTCTACGACGCTGAAGCTTTCTTT. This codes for CASSRPFYDAEAFF.

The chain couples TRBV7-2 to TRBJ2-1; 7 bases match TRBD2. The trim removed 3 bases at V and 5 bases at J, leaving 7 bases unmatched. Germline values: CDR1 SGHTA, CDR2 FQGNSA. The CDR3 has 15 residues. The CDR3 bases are TGTGCCAGCAGCTTTGAGTCTAGCGGAAACAATGAGCAGTTCTTC. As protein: CASSFESSGNNEQFF.

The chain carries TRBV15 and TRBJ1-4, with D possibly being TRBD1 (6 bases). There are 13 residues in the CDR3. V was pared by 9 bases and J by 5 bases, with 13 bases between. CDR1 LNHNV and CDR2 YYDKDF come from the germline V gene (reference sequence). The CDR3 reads CATQDRKNEKLFF. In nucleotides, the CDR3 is TGTGCCACGCAAGACAGGAAAAATGAAAAACTGTTTTTT.

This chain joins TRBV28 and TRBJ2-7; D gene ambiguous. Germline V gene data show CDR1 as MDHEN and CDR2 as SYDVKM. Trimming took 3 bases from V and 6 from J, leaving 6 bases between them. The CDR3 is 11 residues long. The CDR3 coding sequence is TGTGCCAGCAGTTTCAGATCCGAGCAGTACTTC. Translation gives CASSFRSEQYF.